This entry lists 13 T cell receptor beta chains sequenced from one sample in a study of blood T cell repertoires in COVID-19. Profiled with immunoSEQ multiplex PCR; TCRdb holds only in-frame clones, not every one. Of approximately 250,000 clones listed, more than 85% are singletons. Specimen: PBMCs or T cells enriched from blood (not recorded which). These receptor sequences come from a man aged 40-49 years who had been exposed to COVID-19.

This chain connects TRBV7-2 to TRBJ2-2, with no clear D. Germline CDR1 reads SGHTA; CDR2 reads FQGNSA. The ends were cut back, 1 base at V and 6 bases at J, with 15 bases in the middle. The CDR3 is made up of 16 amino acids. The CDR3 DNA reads TGTGCCAGCAGCTTAGGGCTAGAGTTTGACGCCGGGGAGCTGTTTTTT. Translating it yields CASSLGLEFDAGELFF.

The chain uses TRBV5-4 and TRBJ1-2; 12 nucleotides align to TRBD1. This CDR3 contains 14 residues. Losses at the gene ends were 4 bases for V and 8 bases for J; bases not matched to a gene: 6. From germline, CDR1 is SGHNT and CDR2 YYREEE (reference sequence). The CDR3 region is CASSKGQGAEGYTF. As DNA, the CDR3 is TGTGCCAGCAGCAAGGGACAGGGGGCAGAGGGCTACACCTTC. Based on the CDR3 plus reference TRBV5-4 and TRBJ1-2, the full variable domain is ETGVTQSPTHLIKTRGQQVTLRCSSQSGHNTVSWYQQALGQGPQFIFQYYREEENGRGNFPPRFSGLQFPNYSSELNVNALELDDSALYLCASSKGQGAEGYTFGSGTRLTVV.

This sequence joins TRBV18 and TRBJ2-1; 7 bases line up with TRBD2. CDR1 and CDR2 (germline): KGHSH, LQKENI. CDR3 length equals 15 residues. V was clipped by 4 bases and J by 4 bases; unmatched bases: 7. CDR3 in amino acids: CASSQSSGQYNEQFF. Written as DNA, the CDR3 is TGTGCCAGCTCACAGTCTAGCGGCCAATACAATGAGCAGTTCTTC.

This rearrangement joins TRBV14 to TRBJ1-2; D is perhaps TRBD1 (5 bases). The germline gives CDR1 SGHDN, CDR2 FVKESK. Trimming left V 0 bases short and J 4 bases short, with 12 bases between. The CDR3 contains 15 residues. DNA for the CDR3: TGTGCCAGCAGCCAAGAACCCCAGGGTGGCTATGGCTACACCTTC. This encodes CASSQEPQGGYGYTF.

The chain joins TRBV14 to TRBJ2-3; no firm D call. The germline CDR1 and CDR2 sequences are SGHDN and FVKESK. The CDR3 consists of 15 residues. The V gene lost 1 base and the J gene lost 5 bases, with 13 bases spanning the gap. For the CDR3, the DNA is TGTGCCAGCAGCCAAGTTCGTCAGGATCGAGATACGCAGTATTTT. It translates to CASSQVRQDRDTQYF.

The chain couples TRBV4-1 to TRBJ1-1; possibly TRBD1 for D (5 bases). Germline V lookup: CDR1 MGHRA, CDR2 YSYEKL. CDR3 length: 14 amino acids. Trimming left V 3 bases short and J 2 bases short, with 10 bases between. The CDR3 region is CASSHDTGNTEAFF. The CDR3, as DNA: TGCGCCAGCAGCCACGATACAGGTAACACTGAAGCTTTCTTT.

CDR3 amino acids: CASSQARASGDNEQFF. The CDR3 DNA follows: TGCGCCAGCAGCCAAGCCCGGGCTAGCGGAGACAATGAGCAGTTCTTC. This sequence joins TRBV4-1 and TRBJ2-1; 7 bases are shared with TRBD2. J lost 5 bases, V lost 1 base, and 8 bases had no gene match. Per germline, CDR1 MGHRA and CDR2 YSYEKL. CDR3 length equals 16 residues.

CDR3 bases: TGCGCCAGCAGCCAAGAAGGCGCAGGGGGCCAACAGAATGAGCAGTTCTTC. Translation: CASSQEGAGGQQNEQFF. This chain uses TRBV4-1 with TRBJ2-1, with 8 bases identical to TRBD1. The CDR3 contains 17 residues. V was clipped by 0 bases and J by 7 bases; unmatched bases: 11. The germline gives CDR1 MGHRA, CDR2 YSYEKL.

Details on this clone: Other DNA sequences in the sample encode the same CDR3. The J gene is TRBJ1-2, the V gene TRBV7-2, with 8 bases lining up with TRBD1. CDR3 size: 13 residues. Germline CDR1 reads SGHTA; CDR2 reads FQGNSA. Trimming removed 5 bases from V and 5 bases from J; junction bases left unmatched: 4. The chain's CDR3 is CASSKTGEYGYTF. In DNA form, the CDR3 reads TGTGCCAGCAGCAAGACAGGGGAATATGGCTACACCTTC.

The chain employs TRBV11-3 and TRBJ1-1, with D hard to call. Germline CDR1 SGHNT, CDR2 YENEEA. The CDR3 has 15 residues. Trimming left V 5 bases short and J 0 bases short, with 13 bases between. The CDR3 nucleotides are TGTGCCAGCAGCCCGTCACAGATGATGAACACTGAAGCTTTCTTT. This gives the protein CASSPSQMMNTEAFF.

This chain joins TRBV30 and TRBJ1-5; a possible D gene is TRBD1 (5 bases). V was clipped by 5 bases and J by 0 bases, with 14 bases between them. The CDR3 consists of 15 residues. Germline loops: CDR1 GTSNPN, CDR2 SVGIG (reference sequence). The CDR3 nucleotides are TGTGCCTGGGATTATGGGGCAGGTAGCAATCAGCCCCAGCATTTT. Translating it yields CAWDYGAGSNQPQHF.

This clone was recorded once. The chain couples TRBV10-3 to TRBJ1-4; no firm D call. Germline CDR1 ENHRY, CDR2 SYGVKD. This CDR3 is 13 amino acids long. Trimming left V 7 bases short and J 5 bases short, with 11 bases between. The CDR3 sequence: CAINRDLNEKLFF. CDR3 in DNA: TGTGCCATCAACAGAGATCTCAATGAAAAACTGTTTTTT.

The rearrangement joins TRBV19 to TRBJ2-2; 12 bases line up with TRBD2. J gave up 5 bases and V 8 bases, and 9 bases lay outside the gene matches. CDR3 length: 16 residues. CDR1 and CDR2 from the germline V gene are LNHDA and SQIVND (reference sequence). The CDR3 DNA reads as TGTGCCAGTGTGCGTCTAGCGGGAGGGCCAACCGGGGAGCTGTTTTTT. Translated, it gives CASVRLAGGPTGELFF.